This TCR beta chain came from a study of blood T cell repertoires in COVID-19. Study information: The study drew acute and convalescent COVID-19 samples from the United States, Italy and Spain. The cDNA or gDNA used as material had been derived from T cells, B-cell-depleted T cells, or PBMCs.

In the authors' workflow: Estimation of nucleated cell counts was performed using reference gene primer amplification. TCRdb keeps only in-frame clones here, not all; method: immunoSEQ multiplex PCR. V and J calls and clone size are those listed in that table; D and trimming were worked out from the DNA. This table holds about 90,000 clones, approximately 84% found once. Germline CDR1 is SGHTS and CDR2 is YDEGEE. Trimming cost V 4 bases and J 2 bases; bases outside gene matches: 8. The CDR3 is made up of 16 amino acids. The chain employs TRBV5-8 and TRBJ2-2; 7 nucleotides align to TRBD1. This TCR came from an elderly man with active or convalescent COVID-19. Input material: peripheral blood. The CDR3 spells CASSLSGTVNTGELFF. Written as DNA, the CDR3 is TGTGCCAGCAGCCTTTCCGGGACAGTTAACACCGGGGAGCTGTTTTTT.